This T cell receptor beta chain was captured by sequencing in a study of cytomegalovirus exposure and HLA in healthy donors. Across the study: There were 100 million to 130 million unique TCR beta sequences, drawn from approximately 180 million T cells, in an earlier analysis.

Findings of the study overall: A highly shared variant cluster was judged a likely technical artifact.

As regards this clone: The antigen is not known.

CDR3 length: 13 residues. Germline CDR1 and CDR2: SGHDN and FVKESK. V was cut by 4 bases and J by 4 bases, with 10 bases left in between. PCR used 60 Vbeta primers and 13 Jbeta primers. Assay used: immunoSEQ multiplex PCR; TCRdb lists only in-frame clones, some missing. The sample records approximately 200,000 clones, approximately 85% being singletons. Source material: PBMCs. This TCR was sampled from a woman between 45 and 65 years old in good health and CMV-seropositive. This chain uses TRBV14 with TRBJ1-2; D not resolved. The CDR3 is CASSPWLFYGYTF. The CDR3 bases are TGTGCCAGCAGCCCCTGGCTGTTCTATGGCTACACCTTC.